Below, 20 T cell receptor beta chains from the same sample are listed, as sequenced in a study of T-cell reconstitution after alpha-beta-depleted transplantation in children. Using unique molecular identifiers, the investigators prepared the TCRbeta library. TCRdb reanalysed the PCR reads using MiXCR and keeps one entry per CDR3 protein. The repertoire holds about a million distinct CDR3 sequences, under 30% seen once, with 28% in the top ten. The specimen was PBMCs, mostly from graft donor cells, collected 360 days after TCRalphabeta/CD19-depleted stem cell transplant. These receptors all come from a boy under three years old who had a stem cell transplant for SCID, so the T cells may come from the graft donor.

The V and J genes are TRBV28 and TRBJ2-1; 8 positions agree with TRBD1. The CDR3 loop spans 13 amino acids. The junction had 3 bases not matched to a gene; V was cut back by 4 bases and J by 7 bases. From germline, CDR1 is MDHEN and CDR2 SYDVKM. This CDR3 reads CASSYQGANEQFF. The CDR3 DNA reads as TGTGCCAGCAGTTATCAGGGGGCTAATGAGCAGTTCTTC.

The chain uses TRBV7-2 and TRBJ2-3; 8 bases line up with TRBD2. Germline loops: CDR1 SGHTA, CDR2 FQGNSA. With 2 bases clipped from V and 4 bases from J, the junction kept 5 bases outside the gene matches. CDR3 length equals 15 residues. CDR3 coding DNA: TGTGCCAGCAGCTTAAGCGGGGGCACCCCAGATACGCAGTATTTT. Protein product: CASSLSGGTPDTQYF.

This clonotype occurred a few times. This chain connects TRBV6-5 to TRBJ2-1; 10 positions match TRBD2. The J segment lost 7 bases and the V segment lost 7 bases, leaving 10 bases of the junction unmatched. Per the germline V gene, CDR1 is MNHEY and CDR2 is SVGAGI. The CDR3 runs 15 residues. CDR3 region: CASTVLAGPGNEQFF. In DNA form, the CDR3 reads TGTGCCAGCACTGTACTAGCGGGGCCGGGGAATGAGCAGTTCTTC.

The gene calls are TRBV20-1 and TRBJ2-5, with a weak D call TRBD1 (5 bases). The germline CDR1 and CDR2 sequences are DFQATT and SNEGSKA (reference sequence). The CDR3 has 14 residues. V was trimmed by 3 bases and J by 1 base, leaving 12 bases between them. The chain's CDR3 is CSASLQGRQETQYF. Written as DNA, the CDR3 is TGCAGTGCTAGCCTCCAGGGCCGCCAAGAGACCCAGTACTTC.

V is TRBV20-1 and J is TRBJ2-1, with 14 positions matching TRBD2. The CDR3 runs 19 residues. The germline gives CDR1 DFQATT, CDR2 SNEGSKA (reference sequence). J was trimmed by 4 bases and V by 1 base; bases with no gene match: 12. CDR3 coding DNA: TGCAGTGCTAGAGGTGGACTAGCGGGGGGCCTGATTAATTACAATGAGCAGTTCTTC. Translated, it gives CSARGGLAGGLINYNEQFF.

This clonotype turned up a few times. V gene TRBV28 combines with J gene TRBJ2-4; 7 bases fit TRBD1. The CDR3 is made up of 15 amino acids. Germline CDR1 and CDR2: MDHEN and SYDVKM. Trimming at V came to 6 bases and at J to 7 bases, leaving 12 bases not matched to a gene. CDR3 loop: CASSPSTGAFNIQYF. CDR3 bases: TGTGCCAGCAGCCCAAGTACAGGGGCCTTCAACATTCAGTACTTC. The entire variable domain, with the rest obtained from reference TRBV28 and TRBJ2-4, is as follows: DVKVTQSSRYLVKRTGEKVFLECVQDMDHENMFWYRQDPGLGLRLIYFSYDVKMKEKGDIPEGYSVSREKKERFSLILESASTNQTSMYLCASSPSTGAFNIQYFGAGTRLSVL.

V is TRBV4-2 and J is TRBJ2-2; D uncertain. The CDR3 loop spans 18 amino acids. Germline V lookup: CDR1 LGHNA, CDR2 YNFKEQ. V lost 1 base to trimming and J lost 3 bases, with 18 bases between them. The CDR3 is CASSQGFLSHTDTGELFF. In DNA form, the CDR3 reads TGTGCCAGCAGCCAAGGTTTTCTTAGCCATACCGACACCGGGGAGCTGTTTTTT.

This chain joins TRBV5-1 and TRBJ2-2, with 10 bases aligning to TRBD1. The CDR3 is made up of 15 amino acids. Germline CDR1 SGHRS, CDR2 YFSETQ. Trimming took 7 bases from V and 0 from J; bases not matched to a gene: 3. CDR3 sequence reads: CASGQGVPNTGELFF. CDR3 DNA: TGCGCCAGCGGACAGGGGGTCCCGAACACCGGGGAGCTGTTTTTT.

This clonotype came up a few times. The chain has TRBV20-1 and TRBJ2-1, with D perhaps TRBD2 (5 bases). Trimming cost V 3 bases and J 7 bases, with 10 bases left between them. The CDR3 has 12 amino acids. Germline values: CDR1 DFQATT, CDR2 SNEGSKA (reference sequence). The CDR3 DNA reads TGCAGTGCTAGCACTAGGCATAATGAGCAGTTCTTC. Its protein product is CSASTRHNEQFF.

This clonotype was detected many times. V usage is TRBV5-1 and J usage is TRBJ2-1, with 7 bases that match TRBD1. The germline V gene has CDR1 SGHRS and CDR2 YFSETQ. J was trimmed by 7 bases and V by 5 bases; bases with no gene match: 9. CDR3 size: 14 residues. CDR3 DNA sequence: TGCGCCAGCAGGGACCCAAGGGGGCGGAATGAGCAGTTCTTC. This codes for CASRDPRGRNEQFF.

This chain links TRBV20-1 with TRBJ2-7; D might be TRBD2 (6 bases). Germline-derived CDR1 and CDR2 are DFQATT and SNEGSKA (reference sequence). The CDR3 has 12 residues. Trimming shortened V by 5 bases and J by 4 bases, and 12 bases separated the two germline ends. The DNA for the CDR3 is TGCAGTGCTGGGGACTTAAAGTACGAGCAGTACTTC. It translates to CSAGDLKYEQYF.

This clonotype came up a few times. V and J are TRBV29-1 and TRBJ2-1, with TRBD1 identical over 9 bases. V was clipped by 4 bases and J by 12 bases; unmatched bases: 10. This CDR3 comprises 13 residues. Germline V gives CDR1 SQVTM, CDR2 ANQGSEA. Written as DNA, the CDR3 is TGCAGCGTTGGGGGACAGGGAATAAGTGGGCAGTTCTTC. It specifies CSVGGQGISGQFF.

This clonotype was counted once. This chain connects TRBV7-3 to TRBJ2-3; 7 bases are a match to TRBD2. The germline V gene encodes CDR1 SGHTA and CDR2 FQGTGA. This CDR3 has 16 residues. V lost 1 base, J lost 1 base, and 5 bases stayed unmatched. DNA for the CDR3: TGTGCCAGCAGCTTAATAGGGGCGGGGGGCACAGATACGCAGTATTTT. Residues: CASSLIGAGGTDTQYF.

This rearrangement joins TRBV12-3 or TRBV12-4 to TRBJ2-2; D unclear. CDR3 length equals 14 residues. The V gene lost 7 bases and the J gene lost 6 bases, with 15 bases spanning the gap. CDR3 DNA sequence: TGTGCCAGCACCGAACGGACCCTCTCCGGGGAGCTGTTTTTT. It is translated as CASTERTLSGELFF.

The sample holds one count of this clonotype. The rearrangement joins TRBV27 to TRBJ2-3, with D perhaps TRBD2 (5 bases). The CDR3 is made up of 18 amino acids. In germline, CDR1 is MNHEY, CDR2 SMNVEV (reference sequence). V lost 0 bases and J lost 2, with 18 bases in between. CDR3: CASSLSRAHARVTDTQYF. The CDR3 region has the DNA TGTGCCAGCAGTTTATCGAGGGCCCATGCGCGGGTCACAGATACGCAGTATTTT.

A few counts support this clonotype. The chain has TRBV7-3 and TRBJ1-1; unclear D gene. The CDR3 is 15 amino acids. Germline V gives CDR1 SGHTA, CDR2 FQGTGA. Between the trimmed V and J ends, which lost 3 bases and 0 bases, there was a span of 11 bases. CDR3: CASSFPMEMNTEAFF. CDR3 DNA: TGTGCCAGCAGCTTTCCCATGGAGATGAACACTGAAGCTTTCTTT.

This clonotype was found a few times. This rearrangement joins TRBV6-5 to TRBJ1-1, with 7 bases matching TRBD1. Trimming at V came to 0 bases and at J to 4 bases, leaving 5 bases not matched to a gene. The CDR3 loop spans 15 amino acids. CDR1 is MNHEY and CDR2 is SVGAGI in the germline V gene. The CDR3 sequence: CASSYSPGGSTEAFF. CDR3 DNA: TGTGCCAGCAGTTACTCGCCAGGGGGGTCCACTGAAGCTTTCTTT.

This clonotype was detected only a few times. V and J are TRBV4-1 and TRBJ2-6; D gene ambiguous. Germline loops: CDR1 MGHRA, CDR2 YSYEKL. V was shortened by 2 bases and J by 0 bases, with 20 bases between the two germline ends. The CDR3 runs 20 residues. The CDR3 bases are TGCGCCAGCAGCCAAAGGCAATCGATCTCAGGCGGCTCTGGGGCCAACGTCCTGACTTTC. Translated: CASSQRQSISGGSGANVLTF.

This clonotype was counted ten times or more. CDR3 coding DNA: TGTGCCAGCAGCTTCAGGGAGGAAAAACTGTTTTTT. As protein: CASSFREEKLFF. The chain has TRBV12-3 or TRBV12-4 and TRBJ1-4; possibly TRBD1 for D (5 bases). The ends were cut back, 6 bases at V and 8 bases at J, with 10 bases in the middle. CDR3 length equals 12 residues.

This clonotype was recorded a few times. V is TRBV11-2 and J is TRBJ2-5, with 8 bases aligning to TRBD1. The ends lost 1 base at V and 4 bases at J; junction bases unmatched: 8. The V gene's germline CDR1 is SGHAT and CDR2 FQNNGV. CDR3 size: 16 residues. The CDR3 is CASSLVQGALGETQYF. The CDR3 nucleotides read TGTGCCAGCAGCTTAGTTCAGGGGGCCCTGGGAGAGACCCAGTACTTC.